This T cell receptor beta chain is from a study of STAT5B mutations in CD4+ large granular lymphocyte leukemia. Study-level findings and limits: Patient CD4-sorted repertoires looked more clonal than healthy CD4+ repertoires, even without putative leukemic clones.

Only in-frame clones appear in the TCRdb table, and some are missing; sequencing was by immunoSEQ multiplex PCR. This sample carries about 26,000 clones, 78% of them seen once, and the ten largest clones take around 0.99%. Note on this clone: The antigen remains unidentified.

This clonotype was sampled from a human donor in good health. Sequenced material: CD4+ T cells from blood buffy coats.

For the CDR3, the DNA is TGTGCCAGCAGGTCGCAGGTTTACCTTCACTACGAGCAGTACTTC. It yields the protein CASRSQVYLHYEQYF. The chain combines TRBV6-5 with TRBJ2-7, with no clear D. The germline V and J ends were trimmed by 6 bases and 3 bases, with 18 bases remaining between them. CDR1 and CDR2 (germline): MNHEY, SVGAGI. The CDR3 covers 15 residues.